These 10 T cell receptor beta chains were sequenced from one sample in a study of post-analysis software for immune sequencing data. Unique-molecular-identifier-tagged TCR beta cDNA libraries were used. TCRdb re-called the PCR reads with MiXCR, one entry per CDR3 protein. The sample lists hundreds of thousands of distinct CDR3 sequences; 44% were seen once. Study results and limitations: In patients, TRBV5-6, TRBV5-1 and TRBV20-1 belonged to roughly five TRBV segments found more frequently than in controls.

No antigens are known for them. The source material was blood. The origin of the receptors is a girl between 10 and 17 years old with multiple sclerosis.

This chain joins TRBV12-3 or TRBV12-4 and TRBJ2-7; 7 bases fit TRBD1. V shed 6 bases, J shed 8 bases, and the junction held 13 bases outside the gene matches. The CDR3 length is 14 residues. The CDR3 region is CASSMGTDAGKQYF. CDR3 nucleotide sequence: TGTGCCAGCAGCATGGGGACAGACGCTGGGAAGCAGTACTTC.

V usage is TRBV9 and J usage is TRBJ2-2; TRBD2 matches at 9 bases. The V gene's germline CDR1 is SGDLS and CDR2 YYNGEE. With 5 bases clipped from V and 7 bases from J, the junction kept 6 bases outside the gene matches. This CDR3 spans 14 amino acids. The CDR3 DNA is TGTGCCAGCAGGGCCAGCGGGGGGAACGGGGAGCTGTTTTTT. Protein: CASRASGGNGELFF. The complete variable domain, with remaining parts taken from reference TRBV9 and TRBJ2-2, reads DSGVTQTPKHLITATGQRVTLRCSPRSGDLSVYWYQQSLDQGLQFLIQYYNGEERAKGNILERFSAQQFPDLHSELNLSSLELGDSALYFCASRASGGNGELFFGEGSRLTVL.

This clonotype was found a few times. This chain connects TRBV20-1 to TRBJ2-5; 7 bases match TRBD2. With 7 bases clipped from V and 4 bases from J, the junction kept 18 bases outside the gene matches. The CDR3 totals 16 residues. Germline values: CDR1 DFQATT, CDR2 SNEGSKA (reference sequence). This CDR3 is CSVIPRAGEPPETQYF. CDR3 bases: TGCAGTGTTATCCCGAGGGCGGGGGAACCCCCAGAGACCCAGTACTTC.

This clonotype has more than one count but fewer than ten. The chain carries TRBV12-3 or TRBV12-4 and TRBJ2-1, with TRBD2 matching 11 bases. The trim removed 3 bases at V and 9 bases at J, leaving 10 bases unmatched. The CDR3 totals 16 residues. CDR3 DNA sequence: TGTGCCAGCAGTTTGGGGACTAGCGGCCTTTCCGGTGAGCAGTTCTTC. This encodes CASSLGTSGLSGEQFF.

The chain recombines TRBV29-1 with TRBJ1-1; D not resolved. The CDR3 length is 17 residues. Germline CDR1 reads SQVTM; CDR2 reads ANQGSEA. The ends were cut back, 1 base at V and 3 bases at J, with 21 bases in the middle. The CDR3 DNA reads TGCAGCGTTGAAGCTAGCTTAAGGTGGAGGCGAGACACTGAAGCTTTCTTT. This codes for CSVEASLRWRRDTEAFF.

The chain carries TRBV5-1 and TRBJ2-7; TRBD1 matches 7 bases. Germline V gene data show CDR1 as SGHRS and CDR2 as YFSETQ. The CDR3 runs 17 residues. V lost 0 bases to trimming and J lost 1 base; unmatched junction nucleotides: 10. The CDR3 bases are TGCGCCAGCAGCTTGGACCAGTCCGGGACAGCGTCCTACGAGCAGTACTTC. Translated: CASSLDQSGTASYEQYF.

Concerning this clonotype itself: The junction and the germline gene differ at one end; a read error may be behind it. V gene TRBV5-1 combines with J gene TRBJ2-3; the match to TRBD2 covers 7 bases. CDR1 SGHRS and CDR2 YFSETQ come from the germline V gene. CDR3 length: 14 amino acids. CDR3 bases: TGCGCCAGCAGATTGGAGGGAGGGGCAGATACGCAGTATTTT. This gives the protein CASRLEGGADTQYF.

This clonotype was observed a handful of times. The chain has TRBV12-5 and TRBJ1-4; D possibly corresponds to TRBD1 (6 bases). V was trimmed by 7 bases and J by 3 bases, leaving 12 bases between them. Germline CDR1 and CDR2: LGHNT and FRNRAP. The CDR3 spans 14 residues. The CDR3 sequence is CASASGEANEKLFF. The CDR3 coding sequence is TGTGCTAGTGCCTCAGGGGAGGCTAATGAAAAACTGTTTTTT.

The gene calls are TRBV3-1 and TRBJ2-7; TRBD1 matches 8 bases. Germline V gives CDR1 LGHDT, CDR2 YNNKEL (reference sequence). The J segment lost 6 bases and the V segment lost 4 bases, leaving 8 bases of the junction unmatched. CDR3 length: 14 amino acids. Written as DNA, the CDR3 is TGTGCCAGCAGCCTATCTGGACAGGGACGCGAGCAGTACTTC. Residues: CASSLSGQGREQYF.

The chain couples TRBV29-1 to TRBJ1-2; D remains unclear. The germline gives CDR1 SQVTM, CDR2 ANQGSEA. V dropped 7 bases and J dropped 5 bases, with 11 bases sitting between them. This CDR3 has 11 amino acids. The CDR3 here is CSAPTAYGYTF. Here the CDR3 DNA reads TGCAGCGCCCCCACAGCTTATGGCTACACCTTC.